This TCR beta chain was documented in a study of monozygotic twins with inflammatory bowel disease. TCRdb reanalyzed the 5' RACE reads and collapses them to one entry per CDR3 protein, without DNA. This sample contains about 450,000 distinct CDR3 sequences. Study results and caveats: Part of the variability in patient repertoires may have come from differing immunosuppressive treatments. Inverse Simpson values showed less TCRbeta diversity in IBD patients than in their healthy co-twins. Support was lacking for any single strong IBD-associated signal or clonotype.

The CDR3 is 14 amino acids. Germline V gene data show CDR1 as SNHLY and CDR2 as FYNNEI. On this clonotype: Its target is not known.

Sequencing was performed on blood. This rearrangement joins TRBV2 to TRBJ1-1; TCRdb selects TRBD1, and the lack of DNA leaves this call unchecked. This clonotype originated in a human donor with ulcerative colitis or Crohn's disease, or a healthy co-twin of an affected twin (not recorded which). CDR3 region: CASRSRTGFTEAFF.